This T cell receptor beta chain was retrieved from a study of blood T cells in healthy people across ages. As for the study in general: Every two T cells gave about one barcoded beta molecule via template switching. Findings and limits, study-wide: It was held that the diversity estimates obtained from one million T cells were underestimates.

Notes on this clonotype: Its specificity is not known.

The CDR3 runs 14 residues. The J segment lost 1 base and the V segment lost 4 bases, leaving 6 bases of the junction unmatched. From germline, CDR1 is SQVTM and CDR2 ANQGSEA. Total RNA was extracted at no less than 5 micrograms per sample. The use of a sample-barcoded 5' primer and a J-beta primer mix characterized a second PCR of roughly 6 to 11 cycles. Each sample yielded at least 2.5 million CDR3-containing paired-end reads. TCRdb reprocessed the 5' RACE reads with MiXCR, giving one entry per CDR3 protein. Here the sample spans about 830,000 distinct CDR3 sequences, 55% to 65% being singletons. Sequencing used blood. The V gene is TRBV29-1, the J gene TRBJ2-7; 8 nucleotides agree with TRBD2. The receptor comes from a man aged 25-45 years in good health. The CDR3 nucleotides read TGCAGCGTTGTCCTACTAGCGGCGTCCTACGAGCAGTACTTC. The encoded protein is CSVVLLAASYEQYF.